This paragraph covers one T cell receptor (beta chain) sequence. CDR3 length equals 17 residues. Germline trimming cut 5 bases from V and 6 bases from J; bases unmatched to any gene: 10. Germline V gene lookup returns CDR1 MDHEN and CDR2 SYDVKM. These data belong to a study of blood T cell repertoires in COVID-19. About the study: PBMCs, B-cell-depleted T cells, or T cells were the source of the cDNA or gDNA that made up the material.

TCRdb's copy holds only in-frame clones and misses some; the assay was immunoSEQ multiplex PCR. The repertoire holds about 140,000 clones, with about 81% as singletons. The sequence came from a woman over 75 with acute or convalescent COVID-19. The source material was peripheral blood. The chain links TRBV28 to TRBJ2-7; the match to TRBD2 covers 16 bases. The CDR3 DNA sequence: TGTGCCAGCAGTCCGGGACTAGCGGGAGGGTATTTTTTCGAGCAGTACTTC. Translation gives CASSPGLAGGYFFEQYF.